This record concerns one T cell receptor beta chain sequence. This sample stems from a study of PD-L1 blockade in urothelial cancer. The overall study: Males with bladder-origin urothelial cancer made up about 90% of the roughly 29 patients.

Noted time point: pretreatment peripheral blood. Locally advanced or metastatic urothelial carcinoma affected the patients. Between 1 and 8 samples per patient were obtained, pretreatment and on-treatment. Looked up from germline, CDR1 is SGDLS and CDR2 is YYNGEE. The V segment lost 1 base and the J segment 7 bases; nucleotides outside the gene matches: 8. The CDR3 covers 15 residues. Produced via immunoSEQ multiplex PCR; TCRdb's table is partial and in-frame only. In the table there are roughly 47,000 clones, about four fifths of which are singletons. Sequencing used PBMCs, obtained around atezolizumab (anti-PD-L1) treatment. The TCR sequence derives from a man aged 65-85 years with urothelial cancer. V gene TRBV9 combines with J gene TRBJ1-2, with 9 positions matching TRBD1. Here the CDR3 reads CASSVLGQGYVGYTF. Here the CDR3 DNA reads TGTGCCAGCAGCGTATTGGGACAGGGTTATGTTGGCTACACCTTC.